These 9 T cell receptor beta chains were sequenced from one sample in a study of radiation and T cells in renal cell carcinoma. Produced via immunoSEQ multiplex PCR; TCRdb's table is partial and in-frame only. The profile covers tens of thousands of clones, with 70% to 85% appearing a single time and less than 7% taken by the ten largest. Described time point: baseline pretreatment blood. The treatment here: 15 Gy SBRT to primary tumor, nephrectomy 4 weeks later. The specimen was blood, collected from a patient whose treatment included radiotherapy and nephrectomy. Receptors originate from a man aged 60-69 years with renal cell carcinoma.

J is TRBJ1-1 and V is TRBV7-9; D gene unclear. Germline V CDR1 and CDR2: SEHNR, FQNEAQ (reference sequence). Deletions cut 3 bases from V and 5 bases from J, with 10 bases between. This CDR3 has 13 amino acids. The CDR3 DNA follows: TGTGCCAGCAGCTTGGAGGCCAGGACTGAAGCTTTCTTT. This gives the protein CASSLEARTEAFF.

The chain uses TRBV10-3 and TRBJ2-7; a possible D gene is TRBD1 (6 bases). V was cut by 10 bases and J by 3 bases, with 16 bases left in between. Germline CDR1 and CDR2: ENHRY and SYGVKD. This CDR3 region has 13 residues. The CDR3 region is CATVRDTDYEQYF. CDR3 nucleotide sequence: TGTGCCACCGTTCGGGACACCGACTACGAGCAGTACTTC.

V and J are TRBV21-1 and TRBJ2-1. TRBV21-1 is designated a pseudogene. The CDR3 consists of 14 residues. DNA of the CDR3: TGTGCCAGCACGGACGTGAGCTCCTACAATGAGCAGTTCTTC. It translates to CASTDVSSYNEQFF.

The chain employs TRBV9 and TRBJ2-5; D tentatively reads TRBD1 or TRBD2 (5 bases each). The germline V gene encodes CDR1 SGDLS and CDR2 YYNGEE. V lost 0 bases to trimming and J lost 2 bases, with 20 bases between them. CDR3 length: 18 residues. The CDR3 protein is CASSVGLRGRGLQETQYF. The CDR3 bases are TGTGCCAGCAGCGTAGGGCTGAGGGGAAGGGGTTTGCAAGAGACCCAGTACTTC.

The chain combines TRBV27 with TRBJ2-7; 12 bases are shared with TRBD2. The length of the CDR3 is 16 residues. Per the germline V gene, CDR1 is MNHEY and CDR2 is SMNVEV (reference sequence). V trimming: 6 bases; J trimming: 6 bases; junction bases outside the gene matches: 12. CDR3 loop: CASSLLRQTSGSEQYF. CDR3 sequence (DNA): TGTGCCAGCAGCCTCCTCAGACAGACTAGCGGGAGCGAGCAGTACTTC.

This clone has only one observation. This chain joins TRBV13 and TRBJ1-2; 8 bases match TRBD1. V lost 5 bases and J lost 2; bases outside the gene matches: 7. The CDR3 length is 15 residues. CDR1 PRHDT and CDR2 FYEKMQ come from the germline V gene (reference sequence). The CDR3 DNA reads as TGTGCCAGCAGCCCAATGACAGGGGCCAACTATGGCTACACCTTC. It translates to CASSPMTGANYGYTF.

This chain links TRBV4-3 with TRBJ2-3; D may be TRBD2 (6 bases). The CDR3 runs to 16 residues. Per germline, CDR1 LGHNA and CDR2 YSLEER. V lost 0 bases to trimming and J lost 5 bases, with 15 bases between them. The CDR3 sequence is CASSQEGRDWIDTQYF. The CDR3 bases are TGCGCCAGCAGCCAAGAGGGGCGGGATTGGATAGATACGCAGTATTTT.

The chain is built from TRBV4-1 and TRBJ1-5; D is unresolved. CDR1 and CDR2 from the germline V gene are MGHRA and YSYEKL. The CDR3 runs to 18 residues. V was pared by 0 bases and J by 5 bases, with 20 bases between. CDR3 sequence: CASSQEGGLRSPYQPQHF. CDR3 nucleotide sequence: TGCGCCAGCAGCCAAGAAGGAGGCCTTCGGTCTCCGTATCAGCCCCAGCATTTT.

This rearrangement joins TRBV11-2 to TRBJ2-5; D remains unclear. Trimming left V 2 bases short and J 1 base short, with 8 bases between. This CDR3 comprises 14 residues. Germline-derived CDR1 and CDR2 are SGHAT and FQNNGV. The CDR3 loop is CASSLLSVQETQYF. CDR3 nucleotide sequence: TGTGCCAGCAGCTTACTGAGCGTCCAAGAGACCCAGTACTTC.